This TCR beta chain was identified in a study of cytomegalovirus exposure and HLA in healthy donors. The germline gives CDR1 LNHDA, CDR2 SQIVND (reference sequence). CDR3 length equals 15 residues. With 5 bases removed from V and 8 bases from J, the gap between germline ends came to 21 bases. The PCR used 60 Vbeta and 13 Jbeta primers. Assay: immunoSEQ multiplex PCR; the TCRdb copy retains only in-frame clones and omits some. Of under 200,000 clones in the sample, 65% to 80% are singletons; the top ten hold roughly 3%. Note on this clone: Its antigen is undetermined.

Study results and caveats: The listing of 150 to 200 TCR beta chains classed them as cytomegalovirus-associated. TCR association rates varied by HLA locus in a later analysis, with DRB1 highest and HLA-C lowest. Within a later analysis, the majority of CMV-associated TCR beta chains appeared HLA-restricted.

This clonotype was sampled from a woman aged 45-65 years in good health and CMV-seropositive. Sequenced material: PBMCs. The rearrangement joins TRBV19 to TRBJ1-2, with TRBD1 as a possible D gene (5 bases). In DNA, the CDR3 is TGTGCCAGTAGTCTCGAGGGACGAAAGGGAGGAGGCTACACCTTC. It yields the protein CASSLEGRKGGGYTF.